This TCR beta chain is from a study of T cell changes during pregnancy in multiple sclerosis. Trimming took 6 bases from V and 4 from J; bases not matched to a gene: 7. Germline CDR1 ENHRY, CDR2 SYGVKD. CDR3 length: 14 residues. Data came from immunoSEQ multiplex PCR; TCRdb stores just in-frame clones and leaves some out. The table lists fewer than 60,000 clones, approximately 90% of them singletons. The TCR was taken from a female donor in good health, enrolled as a control in a pregnancy study. The chain employs TRBV10-3 and TRBJ1-1; TRBD1 aligns across 8 bases. The sample in question was peripheral blood, obtained after pregnancy. For the CDR3, the DNA is TGTGCCATCAGGGCAGGGGGCGTTGGCACTGAAGCTTTCTTT. Encoded protein: CAIRAGGVGTEAFF.